Below, 30 T cell receptor beta chains from the same sample are listed, as sequenced in a study of T cells in Graves' hyperthyroidism and ophthalmopathy. Amplification of TCR beta CDR3 regions was performed using RNA transcripts as template. Primed by the HTBI set, a first-round RT-PCR was run on the TCR CDR3. TCRdb recomputed calls from the multiplex PCR reads with MiXCR, one row per CDR3 protein. Among some 370,000 distinct CDR3 sequences listed, 17% were seen once. The sample taken for sequencing was blood. All receptors come from a woman aged 25-40 years with Graves' hyperthyroidism that later progressed to Graves' ophthalmopathy.

This clonotype was seen repeatedly, ten times or more. V is TRBV11-3 and J is TRBJ2-1; D may be TRBD1 (6 bases). The length of the CDR3 is 18 residues. Germline assignment: CDR1 SGHNT and CDR2 YENEEA. V shed 1 base and J shed 2 bases, with 18 bases lying between them. The CDR3 nucleotides read TGTGCCAGCAGCTTAGGTAAGGCGTCTACAGGGCCCTACAATGAGCAGTTCTTC. As protein: CASSLGKASTGPYNEQFF.

This clonotype has at least ten counts. V is TRBV5-1 and J is TRBJ1-1, with D tentatively TRBD1 (5 bases). V was cut by 4 bases and J by 0 bases, with 13 bases left in between. The CDR3 loop spans 15 amino acids. Germline V gene data show CDR1 as SGHRS and CDR2 as YFSETQ. In DNA, the CDR3 is TGCGCCAGCAGCGTCGGACATTCCCTGAACACTGAAGCTTTCTTT. Translating gives CASSVGHSLNTEAFF. Based on the CDR3 plus reference TRBV5-1 and TRBJ1-1, the full variable domain is KAGVTQTPRYLIKTRGQQVTLSCSPISGHRSVSWYQQTPGQGLQFLFEYFSETQRNKGNFPGRFSGRQFSNSRSEMNVSTLELGDSALYLCASSVGHSLNTEAFFGQGTRLTVV.

This clonotype has a count of ten or more. The V call is TRBV7-9, the J call TRBJ2-7, with D possibly being TRBD1 or TRBD2 (5 bases each). The V and J ends lost 6 bases and 4 bases respectively, with 19 bases between them. The V gene's germline CDR1 is SEHNR and CDR2 FQNEAQ (reference sequence). The CDR3 length is 15 residues. As DNA, the CDR3 is TGTGCCAGCAGTGATACCGGGACGCAACCTTACGAGCAGTACTTC. Its protein product is CASSDTGTQPYEQYF.

This clonotype was observed a handful of times. The chain couples TRBV19 to TRBJ2-7; 9 bases line up with TRBD1. The J segment lost 3 bases and the V segment lost 3 bases, leaving 15 bases of the junction unmatched. The germline gives CDR1 LNHDA, CDR2 SQIVND (reference sequence). The CDR3 length is 18 residues. The chain's CDR3 is CASSMGVRVDRGYYEQYF. The CDR3 DNA is TGTGCCAGTAGTATGGGGGTAAGAGTGGACAGGGGTTACTACGAGCAGTACTTC.

This clonotype was recorded many times. This rearrangement joins TRBV2 to TRBJ1-4; no definite D call. Per the germline V gene, CDR1 is SNHLY and CDR2 is FYNNEI. V lost 2 bases and J lost 5, with 27 bases in between. This CDR3 contains 20 residues. The CDR3 loop is CASSEWDDTRLPSLNEKLFF. CDR3 DNA sequence: TGTGCCAGCAGTGAATGGGATGACACACGTCTTCCCAGCTTAAATGAAAAACTGTTTTTT. The entire variable domain, with the rest obtained from reference TRBV2 and TRBJ1-4, is as follows: EPEVTQTPSHQVTQMGQEVILRCVPISNHLYFYWYRQILGQKVEFLVSFYNNEISEKSEIFDDQFSVERPDGSNFTLKIRSTKLEDSAMYFCASSEWDDTRLPSLNEKLFFGSGTQLSVL.

This clonotype was detected ten times or more. V usage is TRBV13 and J usage is TRBJ2-3; D gene ambiguous. V lost 5 bases to trimming and J lost 6 bases, with 9 bases between them. Germline lookup yields CDR1 PRHDT and CDR2 FYEKMQ (reference sequence). The CDR3 is made up of 12 amino acids. CDR3 nucleotides: TGTGCCAGCAGCCTTCCTGAGGATACGCAGTATTTT. It translates to CASSLPEDTQYF. The complete variable domain, with remaining parts taken from reference TRBV13 and TRBJ2-3, reads AAGVIQSPRHLIKEKRETATLKCYPIPRHDTVYWYQQGPGQDPQFLISFYEKMQSDKGSIPDRFSAQQFSDYHSELNMSSLELGDSALYFCASSLPEDTQYFGPGTRLTVL.

V and J are TRBV12-3 or TRBV12-4 and TRBJ2-3; D remains unclear. This CDR3 contains 14 residues. The V end lost 3 bases, the J end lost 0 bases, and 7 bases lay between the germline ends. The chain's CDR3 is CASSFVGSTDTQYF. DNA for the CDR3: TGTGCCAGCAGTTTTGTGGGAAGCACAGATACGCAGTATTTT.

In its sample, this clonotype was seen many times. The chain has TRBV29-1 and TRBJ2-7; tentatively, D is TRBD2 (5 bases). The germline V and J ends were trimmed by 2 bases and 3 bases, with 11 bases remaining between them. Looked up from germline, CDR1 is SQVTM and CDR2 is ANQGSEA. The CDR3 totals 13 residues. In DNA, the CDR3 is TGCAGCGTTGAAACCGGGATAGGCTACGAGCAGTACTTC. This encodes CSVETGIGYEQYF.

J is TRBJ2-3 and V is TRBV24-1, with 9 positions matching TRBD1. The CDR3 length is 15 residues. Germline trimming cut 4 bases from V and 5 bases from J; bases unmatched to any gene: 6. Per the germline V gene, CDR1 is KGHDR and CDR2 is SFDVKD. CDR3 coding DNA: TGTGCCACCAGTGACGAGGGACAGGGTTTAGATACGCAGTATTTT. It specifies CATSDEGQGLDTQYF.

The sample holds a few counts of this clonotype. This sequence joins TRBV19 and TRBJ1-5; 7 bases are shared with TRBD1. CDR3 length: 16 amino acids. The V segment lost 5 bases and the J segment 1 base; nucleotides outside the gene matches: 8. Germline values: CDR1 LNHDA, CDR2 SQIVND (reference sequence). The CDR3 bases are TGTGCCAGTAGTGTGAACAGGGGAACGAGCAATCAGCCCCAGCATTTT. Encoded protein: CASSVNRGTSNQPQHF.

The sample holds a few counts of this clonotype. The chain links TRBV15 to TRBJ2-7; the D gene is possibly TRBD1 (6 bases). The germline gives CDR1 LNHNV, CDR2 YYDKDF (reference sequence). V lost 4 bases and J 3 bases, leaving 13 bases between the germline ends. The CDR3 loop spans 14 amino acids. The CDR3 region has the DNA TGTGCCACCAGCATAGGCCAGGGGTTCTACGAGCAGTACTTC. Protein: CATSIGQGFYEQYF.

The rearrangement uses TRBV10-3 and TRBJ1-1; D not resolved. V was clipped by 4 bases and J by 7 bases, with 16 bases between them. Per the germline V gene, CDR1 is ENHRY and CDR2 is SYGVKD. The CDR3 sequence is 14 residues long. The CDR3 spells CAISVSIGVSEAFF. CDR3 DNA: TGTGCCATCAGTGTGTCGATTGGGGTTAGTGAAGCTTTCTTT.

The CDR3 loop is CASGRQGILVEAFF. CDR3 DNA sequence: TGTGCCAGCGGTCGACAGGGGATCCTCGTTGAAGCTTTCTTT. The V call is TRBV12-3 or TRBV12-4, the J call TRBJ1-1; TRBD1 matches 8 bases. Trimming took 8 bases from V and 7 from J; bases not matched to a gene: 12. This CDR3 comprises 14 residues.

This clonotype was seen many times. This rearrangement joins TRBV15 to TRBJ1-5; D gene ambiguous. The CDR3 loop spans 14 amino acids. Germline V CDR1 and CDR2: LNHNV, YYDKDF (reference sequence). Trimming took off 3 bases at V and 5 bases at J, with 11 bases between the two ends. CDR3 amino acids: CATSSYAEDQPQHF. In DNA form, the CDR3 reads TGTGCCACCAGCAGCTATGCAGAAGATCAGCCCCAGCATTTT.

This clonotype appeared a few times. The chain recombines TRBV6-2 or TRBV6-3 with TRBJ2-5, with a tentative D call TRBD1 (6 bases). From germline, CDR1 is MNHEY and CDR2 SVGEGT. The V end lost 2 bases, the J end lost 4 bases, and 11 bases lay between the germline ends. The CDR3 runs to 14 residues. This CDR3 reads CASSYQGLGETQYF. The CDR3 DNA reads as TGTGCCAGCAGTTACCAGGGGCTGGGAGAGACCCAGTACTTC.

Notes on this clonotype: This may come from a read error, since a much larger clone is one base off. This rearrangement joins TRBV7-2 to TRBJ2-1, with a weak D call TRBD1 (6 bases). The CDR3 is made up of 13 amino acids. The germline V gene encodes CDR1 SGHTA and CDR2 FQGNSA. Trimming removed 5 bases from V and 9 bases from J, with 14 bases in between. CDR3 sequence reads: CASSPGTHSEQFF. DNA of the CDR3: TGTGCCAGCAGCCCAGGGACACACAGTGAGCAGTTCTTC.

V is TRBV3-1 and J is TRBJ2-2; TRBD2 agrees at 7 bases. CDR3 length: 16 amino acids. Germline-derived CDR1 and CDR2 are LGHDT and YNNKEL (reference sequence). Trimming at V came to 4 bases and at J to 1 base, leaving 6 bases not matched to a gene. CDR3 in amino acids: CASSPDGGLNTGELFF. In DNA, the CDR3 is TGTGCCAGCAGCCCCGACGGGGGGTTGAACACCGGGGAGCTGTTTTTT.

This clonotype was detected only once. The chain uses TRBV27 and TRBJ2-6; a possible D gene is TRBD1 (6 bases). This CDR3 has 14 amino acids. Trimming took off 4 bases at V and 3 bases at J, with 7 bases between the two ends. CDR1 is MNHEY and CDR2 is SMNVEV in the germline V gene (reference sequence). CDR3 nucleotides: TGTGCCAGCAGTTGGGGGCTTGGGGCCAACGTCCTGACTTTC. It yields the protein CASSWGLGANVLTF.

This clonotype came up many times. This chain joins TRBV11-2 and TRBJ1-1, with 7 nucleotides matching TRBD1. Germline-derived CDR1 and CDR2 are SGHAT and FQNNGV. J lost 0 bases, V lost 7 bases, and 11 bases had no gene match. CDR3 length: 16 amino acids. As DNA, the CDR3 is TGTGCCAGCACCCGGGGATTTGGACAGGTGAACACTGAAGCTTTCTTT. It translates to CASTRGFGQVNTEAFF.

This clonotype was counted a few times. The chain has TRBV5-6 and TRBJ1-2; D not resolved. This CDR3 has 17 residues. V shed 8 bases and J shed 3 bases, with 26 bases lying between them. Per the germline V gene, CDR1 is SGHDT and CDR2 is YYEEEE. The DNA for the CDR3 is TGTGCCAGTAGCCAAGAATCCCTTAAATTCTGGGACTATGGCTACACCTTC. It codes for CASSQESLKFWDYGYTF.

V usage is TRBV28 and J usage is TRBJ1-1; tentative D call: TRBD1 (6 bases). Deletions cut 8 bases from V and 1 base from J, with 8 bases between. CDR1 MDHEN and CDR2 SYDVKM come from the germline V gene. This CDR3 is 12 amino acids long. CDR3 in amino acids: CASGDTNTEAFF. For the CDR3, the DNA is TGTGCCAGCGGGGACACGAACACTGAAGCTTTCTTT.

Only a few counts were recorded for this clonotype. The chain is built from TRBV7-8 and TRBJ2-7; D not certain. V was shortened by 5 bases and J by 2 bases, with 13 bases between the two germline ends. Germline CDR1 reads SGHVS; CDR2 reads FQNEAQ. The CDR3 is 14 amino acids. The CDR3 is CASSPATAAYEQYF. The CDR3 region has the DNA TGTGCCAGCAGCCCTGCTACCGCCGCCTACGAGCAGTACTTC.

This clonotype was detected only once. A read error may account for a junction end that differs from germline. The chain combines TRBV11-2 with TRBJ2-1, with 12 bases identical to TRBD2. CDR1 is SGHAT and CDR2 is FQNNGV in the germline V gene. CDR3 length: 13 amino acids. The CDR3 DNA is TGTGCTAGCAGCTCTCCTAGCGGGGGGGGGCAGTTCTTC. This translates into CASSSPSGGGQFF.

This clonotype was counted many times. Its ends do not fully match the called genes, so a read error is possible. The chain joins TRBV29-1 to TRBJ1-2; D not resolved. The CDR3 totals 15 residues. CDR1 and CDR2 (germline): SQVTM, ANQGSEA. The CDR3 sequence: CSVEDQDTDYYGYTF. The CDR3 DNA reads TGCAGCGTCGAAGACCAAGATACAGACTACTATGGCTACACCTTC.

The rearrangement uses TRBV24-1 and TRBJ2-2; 8 bases match TRBD2. The germline CDR1 and CDR2 sequences are KGHDR and SFDVKD. The CDR3 is 16 amino acids. With 4 bases clipped from V and 5 bases from J, the junction kept 8 bases outside the gene matches. Here the CDR3 reads CATSDPRRGGTGELFF. The DNA of the CDR3 is TGTGCCACCAGTGACCCTCGACGGGGGGGGACCGGGGAGCTGTTTTTT.

The chain employs TRBV6-1 and TRBJ2-2; 8 nucleotides match TRBD1. Trimming at V came to 11 bases and at J to 8 bases, leaving 13 bases not matched to a gene. The CDR3 contains 14 residues. Germline CDR1 and CDR2: MNHNS and SASEGT. CDR3 bases: TGTGCCGCCTTGGACAGGGTCCTCGGTGGGGAGCTGTTTTTT. Its translation: CAALDRVLGGELFF.

As concerns this clonotype: This may be a read error: a much more frequent sequence differs by one nucleotide. This chain links TRBV30 with TRBJ1-6, with unresolved D. V was shortened by 4 bases and J by 6 bases, with 10 bases between the two germline ends. The germline CDR1 and CDR2 sequences are GTSNPN and SVGIG (reference sequence). CDR3 length: 13 amino acids. This chain's CDR3 is CAWTEFINSPLHF. The CDR3 DNA follows: TGTGCCTGGACAGAATTCATTAATTCACCCCTCCACTTT. The variable domain in full, with the rest retrieved from reference TRBV30 and TRBJ1-6, is SQTIHQWPATLVQPVGSPLSLECTVEGTSNPNLYWYRQAAGRGLQLLFYSVGIGQISSEVPQNLSASRPQDRQFILSSKKLLLSDSGFYLCAWTEFINSPLHFGNGTRLTVT.

This clonotype appeared many times. V and J are TRBV5-1 and TRBJ2-3; 9 bases map to TRBD1. V shed 0 bases and J 5 bases; nucleotides not matched to a gene: 13. CDR3 size: 18 residues. Germline V lookup: CDR1 SGHRS, CDR2 YFSETQ. The DNA for the CDR3 is TGCGCCAGCAGCTTGGGACGGTCCGGGACAGGGATTGGAGATACGCAGTATTTT. Translating it yields CASSLGRSGTGIGDTQYF.

V gene TRBV20-1 combines with J gene TRBJ2-2, with D hard to call. The CDR3 has 14 residues. CDR1 and CDR2 from the germline V gene are DFQATT and SNEGSKA (reference sequence). V gave up 1 base and J gave up 3 bases, with 9 bases separating them. Here the CDR3 reads CSARGQGHTGELFF. CDR3 bases: TGCAGTGCTAGAGGTCAAGGCCACACCGGGGAGCTGTTTTTT.

This clonotype was seen a few times. The chain carries TRBV4-2 and TRBJ1-2; TRBD1 might be the D (5 bases). The germline CDR1 and CDR2 sequences are LGHNA and YNFKEQ. This CDR3 comprises 13 residues. The ends were cut back, 0 bases at V and 6 bases at J, with 8 bases in the middle. The CDR3 DNA is TGTGCCAGCAGCCAAGACGGAGGGGATGGCTACACCTTC. It is translated as CASSQDGGDGYTF.